This TCR beta chain derives from a study of shared clonotypes between healthy human individuals. Naive CD8 populations comprised CD45RO-negative cells positively selected for CCR7, excluding terminally differentiated effector memory CD45RA+ cells. Produced via immunoSEQ multiplex PCR; TCRdb's table is partial and in-frame only. The profile covers hundreds of thousands of clones, with about 96% appearing a single time and 0.2% to 0.25% taken by the ten largest. Sample: naive CD8+ T cells sorted from blood. The receptor was isolated from a man in his thirties or forties in good health.

CDR3: CASSVGTTYEQYF. The DNA for the CDR3 is TGTGCCAGCAGCGTCGGGACTACCTACGAGCAGTACTTC. This chain joins TRBV11-2 and TRBJ2-7; TRBD2 aligns across 7 bases. J was trimmed by 2 bases and V by 5 bases; bases with no gene match: 3. The length of the CDR3 is 13 residues. Germline lookup yields CDR1 SGHAT and CDR2 FQNNGV.